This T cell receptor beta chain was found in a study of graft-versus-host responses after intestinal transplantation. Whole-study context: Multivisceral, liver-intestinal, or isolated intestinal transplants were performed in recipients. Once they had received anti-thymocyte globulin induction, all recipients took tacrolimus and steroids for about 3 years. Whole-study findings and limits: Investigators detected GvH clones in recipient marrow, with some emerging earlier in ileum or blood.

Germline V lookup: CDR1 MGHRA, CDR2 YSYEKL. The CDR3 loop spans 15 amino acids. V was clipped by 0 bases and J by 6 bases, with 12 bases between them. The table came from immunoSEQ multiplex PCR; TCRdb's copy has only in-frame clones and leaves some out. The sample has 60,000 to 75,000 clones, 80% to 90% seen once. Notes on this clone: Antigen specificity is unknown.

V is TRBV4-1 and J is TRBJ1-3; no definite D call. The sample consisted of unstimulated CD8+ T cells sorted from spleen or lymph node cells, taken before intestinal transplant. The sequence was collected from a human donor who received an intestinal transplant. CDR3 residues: CASSQDLSGANTIYF. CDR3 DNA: TGCGCCAGCAGCCAAGACCTCTCGGGAGCAAACACCATATATTTT.